This is a list of T cell receptor beta chains from one sample in a study of T cell changes during pregnancy in multiple sclerosis. Produced via immunoSEQ multiplex PCR; TCRdb's table is partial and in-frame only. The sample carries 25,000 to 35,000 clones, 85% to 90% recorded once. The sample consisted of CD4+ T cells from peripheral blood mononuclear cells, taken in the first trimester of pregnancy. These receptors came from a female donor in good health, enrolled as a control in a pregnancy study. The CDR3 runs from the conserved cysteine through the conserved F or W. The order of the fields is D gene, clone size, V gene, J gene, CDR3 DNA, CDR3 protein. The D gene is left open where the match is weak. Where a row states a size, it is once, few, many or the class of an expanded clone; other rows omit it.

.	.	TRBV15	TRBJ2-7	TGTGCCACCAGCAGAGATAATGGAAGCGGGCAGTACTTC	CATSRDNGSGQYF
.	.	TRBV6-1	TRBJ1-1	TGTGCCAGCAGTGTTAACCCGACAGGGAACACTGAAGCTTTCTTT	CASSVNPTGNTEAFF
.	.	TRBV5-1	TRBJ1-4	TGCGCCAGCAGCTCGGGAAAGGCAACTAATGAAAAACTGTTTTTT	CASSSGKATNEKLFF
.	.	TRBV14	TRBJ2-1	TGTGCCAGCAGCCAAGTTTCCGGGTTTATCGATGAGCAGTTCTTC	CASSQVSGFIDEQFF
.	.	TRBV10-2	TRBJ1-5	TGCGCCAGCAGTTTGGAGGGTCTTCAGCCCCAGCATTTT	CASSLEGLQPQHF
TRBD1	.	TRBV11-2	TRBJ2-5	TGTGCCAGCAGACCAGGCCGGGGACAGGGGAGCCGGGGTCAAGAGACCCAGTACTTC	CASRPGRGQGSRGQETQYF
TRBD1	.	TRBV27	TRBJ1-1	TGTGCCAGCAGTTTCCTTAAGGGGGCGGGGAACACTGAAGCTTTCTTT	CASSFLKGAGNTEAFF
TRBD2	.	TRBV7-2	TRBJ2-3	TGTGCCAGCACCTTTACTAGCGGCTCCACAGATACGCAGTATTTT	CASTFTSGSTDTQYF
.	.	TRBV9	TRBJ1-2	TGTGCCAGCAGCACCAGTCCGGGGGGCGCGAACTATGGCTACACCTTC	CASSTSPGGANYGYTF
TRBD1	.	TRBV6-5	TRBJ1-1	TGTGCCAGCACCCTAAACAGGGGGAGCACTGAAGCTTTCTTT	CASTLNRGSTEAFF
TRBD2	.	TRBV7-9	TRBJ2-1	TGTGCCAGCAGCTCCCAGCGGGGGTTGAACTACAATGAGCAGTTCTTC	CASSSQRGLNYNEQFF
.	.	TRBV27	TRBJ1-3	TGTGCCAGCAGTCCACTGATCTCTGGAAACACCATATATTTT	CASSPLISGNTIYF
TRBD2	.	TRBV28	TRBJ2-7	TGTGCCAGCAGTTTACCACGGTATAGAGCGGGGGGCTACGAGCAGTACTTC	CASSLPRYRAGGYEQYF
TRBD2	.	TRBV27	TRBJ2-3	TGTGCCAGCAGTTTAGAGCGGGAGACGGATACGCAGTATTTT	CASSLERETDTQYF
.	.	TRBV11-2	TRBJ2-3	TGTGCCAGCAGCTTAGCCCAGGGTACAGATACGCAGTATTTT	CASSLAQGTDTQYF
.	.	TRBV4-1	TRBJ1-6	TGCGCCAGCAGCCAAGGGCAGGGTGTAGATTCACCCCTCCACTTT	CASSQGQGVDSPLHF
.	.	TRBV6-5	TRBJ1-5	TGTGCCAGCTGGCCCGCCGGCGGGGGCAATCAGCCCCAGCATTTT	CASWPAGGGNQPQHF
.	.	TRBV25-1	TRBJ2-7	TGTGCCAGCAGAGGGGGCTACGAGCAGTACTTC	CASRGGYEQYF
TRBD2	.	TRBV28	TRBJ2-1	TGTGCCAGCAGAGTAGCGGGTGTCTCCTACAATGAGCAGTTCTTC	CASRVAGVSYNEQFF
.	.	TRBV5-1	TRBJ2-3	TGCGCCAGCAGCGACGGGACAAGCACAGATACGCAGTATTTT	CASSDGTSTDTQYF
TRBD1	.	TRBV7-2	TRBJ2-7	TGTGCCAGCAGCATGCCGGACAGGGTACGGGAGCAGTACTTC	CASSMPDRVREQYF
TRBD1	.	TRBV5-1	TRBJ2-5	TGCGCCAGCAGCTCCACAGGGGGAGGTGAGACCCAGTACTTC	CASSSTGGGETQYF
.	.	TRBV18	TRBJ1-4	TGTGCCAGCTCACCAACAAATAATGAAAAACTGTTTTTT	CASSPTNNEKLFF
.	.	TRBV5-1	TRBJ2-1	TGCGCCAGCAGCTTGGCAGGGAAAGCCTACAATGAGCAGTTCTTC	CASSLAGKAYNEQFF
.	.	TRBV12-5	TRBJ2-1	TGTGCTAGTGGTTTGCAAAACACCGGGAACAATGAGCAGTTCTTC	CASGLQNTGNNEQFF
.	.	TRBV4-1	TRBJ2-2	TGCGCCAGCAGCCAAGAAAGGGGAACGAACACCGGGGAGCTGTTTTTT	CASSQERGTNTGELFF
.	.	TRBV6-5	TRBJ2-5	TGTGCCAGCAGCCAAAGGGGTCTGGGGGAGACCCAGTACTTC	CASSQRGLGETQYF
TRBD2	.	TRBV30	TRBJ2-5	TGTGCCTGGTTCAACCTAGCGGTAGAAGAGACCCAGTACTTC	CAWFNLAVEETQYF
TRBD2	few	TRBV6-4	TRBJ2-3	TGTGCCAGCAGTGATCTAGCGGGAGCAGATACGCAGTATTTT	CASSDLAGADTQYF
.	.	TRBV9	TRBJ2-2	TGTGCCAGCAGCGTAGGGGACACCAACACCGGGGAGCTGTTTTTT	CASSVGDTNTGELFF